The 21 T cell receptor beta chains below were found in one sample sequenced in a study of shared clonotypes between healthy human individuals. Assay used: immunoSEQ multiplex PCR; TCRdb lists only in-frame clones, some missing. The sample yields about 490,000 clones, about 80% seen once. Specimen: PBMCs. The receptors come from a middle-aged woman in good health. Some clones in this sample may be carry-over from other donors' samples.

The genes are TRBV7-2 and TRBJ2-7; D is unclear. The V and J ends lost 3 bases and 5 bases respectively, with 14 bases between them. Germline loops: CDR1 SGHTA, CDR2 FQGNSA. The CDR3 is made up of 14 amino acids. The CDR3 protein is CASSLRSGIHEQYF. CDR3 in DNA: TGTGCCAGCAGCTTGCGGTCAGGAATCCACGAGCAGTACTTC.

The CDR3 DNA reads as TGTGCCAGCAGTCCCCTTCGGGACAGTAAGGAGACCCAGTACTTC. As protein: CASSPLRDSKETQYF. This chain joins TRBV28 and TRBJ2-5, with 7 bases that match TRBD1. V lost 5 bases to trimming and J lost 5 bases; unmatched junction nucleotides: 11. Germline CDR1 MDHEN, CDR2 SYDVKM. The CDR3 has 15 residues.

This clone was found a few times. Within the sample, other DNA sequences also encode this same CDR3. The rearrangement joins TRBV5-1 to TRBJ2-7, with 12 bases identical to TRBD2. Trimming cost V 4 bases and J 6 bases; bases outside gene matches: 2. Germline V gives CDR1 SGHRS, CDR2 YFSETQ. The CDR3 contains 13 residues. CDR3 in amino acids: CASSAGLAGEQYF. Written as DNA, the CDR3 is TGCGCCAGCAGCGCGGGACTAGCGGGCGAGCAGTACTTC.

The table lists this clone with a count of one. V is TRBV10-3 and J is TRBJ2-3, with unresolved D. Germline CDR1 reads ENHRY; CDR2 reads SYGVKD. Trimming cost V 3 bases and J 9 bases, with 10 bases left between them. The CDR3 loop spans 12 amino acids. This chain's CDR3 is CAISEITDTQYF. The CDR3 DNA reads as TGTGCCATCAGTGAAATCACTGACACGCAGTATTTT.

The V call is TRBV5-4, the J call TRBJ2-3; 11 positions agree with TRBD2. The germline gives CDR1 SGHNT, CDR2 YYREEE (reference sequence). Unmatched junction bases numbered 7, after V lost 2 bases and J lost 2 bases. The CDR3 contains 17 residues. CDR3 region: CASSFGLAGDVTDTQYF. The CDR3 DNA follows: TGTGCCAGCAGCTTTGGACTAGCGGGCGACGTCACAGATACGCAGTATTTT.

The J gene is TRBJ2-1, the V gene TRBV4-2, with TRBD2 as a possible D gene (5 bases). With 4 bases removed from V and 1 base from J, the gap between germline ends came to 11 bases. From germline, CDR1 is LGHNA and CDR2 YNFKEQ. The CDR3 is 15 amino acids. The CDR3 bases are TGTGCCAGCAGCCGTGGGAGACGATCCTACAATGAGCAGTTCTTC. Translating gives CASSRGRRSYNEQFF.

This clone was seen only a few times. J is TRBJ2-2 and V is TRBV5-4; D perhaps matches TRBD2 (6 bases). The CDR3 totals 14 residues. Germline CDR1 is SGHNT and CDR2 is YYREEE (reference sequence). V gave up 5 bases and J gave up 2 bases, with 10 bases separating them. The CDR3 loop reads CASRLAGNTGELFF. Written as DNA, the CDR3 is TGTGCCAGCAGACTCGCGGGAAACACCGGGGAGCTGTTTTTT.

The chain links TRBV30 to TRBJ2-7, with 9 bases identical to TRBD2. Germline-derived CDR1 and CDR2 are GTSNPN and SVGIG (reference sequence). The CDR3 runs 13 residues. The V segment lost 4 bases and the J segment 4 bases; nucleotides outside the gene matches: 5. CDR3 sequence reads: CAWMASGKYEQYF. CDR3 DNA sequence: TGTGCCTGGATGGCTAGCGGGAAGTACGAGCAGTACTTC. Full variable domain (outside the CDR3, taken from reference TRBV30 and TRBJ2-7): SQTIHQWPATLVQPVGSPLSLECTVEGTSNPNLYWYRQAAGRGLQLLFYSVGIGQISSEVPQNLSASRPQDRQFILSSKKLLLSDSGFYLCAWMASGKYEQYFGPGTRLTVT.

This clone was counted a single time. This rearrangement joins TRBV7-9 to TRBJ1-1, with D perhaps matching TRBD1 (5 bases). Germline CDR1 reads SEHNR; CDR2 reads FQNEAQ (reference sequence). V gave up 5 bases and J gave up 7 bases, with 11 bases separating them. The CDR3 length is 12 residues. This CDR3 reads CASSINRCEAFF. DNA for the CDR3: TGTGCCAGCAGCATAAACAGGTGTGAAGCTTTCTTT.

This clone was detected only a few times. The rearrangement joins TRBV5-1 to TRBJ2-7; 9 bases agree with TRBD1. The germline CDR1 and CDR2 sequences are SGHRS and YFSETQ. With V trimmed by 5 bases and J by 3 bases, 9 bases remained unmatched. The CDR3 loop spans 15 amino acids. The CDR3 DNA is TGCGCCAGCAGTTCAGGACAGGGGACGAACTACGAGCAGTACTTC. This sequence encodes CASSSGQGTNYEQYF.

The chain employs TRBV6-1 and TRBJ2-3, with a weak D call TRBD2 (6 bases). Trimming shortened V by 6 bases and J by 2 bases, and 15 bases separated the two germline ends. The CDR3 consists of 15 residues. The V gene's germline CDR1 is MNHNS and CDR2 SASEGT. CDR3 DNA: TGTGCCAGCAGCCGGCCCGGGAGCCCCACAGATACGCAGTATTTT. Its protein product is CASSRPGSPTDTQYF.

With regard to this clone: Possible read error: a much larger clone is one base away. The rearrangement links TRBV13 to TRBJ1-1; 7 bases fit TRBD1. CDR1 PRHDT and CDR2 FYEKMQ come from the germline V gene (reference sequence). The J segment lost 4 bases and the V segment lost 1 base, leaving 9 bases of the junction unmatched. The CDR3 contains 16 residues. DNA for the CDR3: TGTGCCAGCAGCTTAGTGGGGGCAGGGGGTAGCACTGAAGCTTTCTTT. Its protein is CASSLVGAGGSTEAFF.

The chain carries TRBV7-8 and TRBJ1-5, with a tentative D call TRBD1 (6 bases). Germline V gene data show CDR1 as SGHVS and CDR2 as FQNEAQ. This CDR3 comprises 14 residues. The V and J ends lost 5 bases and 2 bases respectively, with 10 bases between them. CDR3 region: CASSGRQGNQPQHF. The CDR3, as DNA: TGTGCCAGCAGCGGAAGACAGGGCAATCAGCCCCAGCATTTT. Supplemented by reference TRBV7-8 and TRBJ1-5, the full variable domain reads GAGVSQSPRYKVAKRGQDVALRCDPISGHVSLFWYQQALGQGPEFLTYFQNEAQLDKSGLPSDRFFAERPEGSVSTLKIQRTQQEDSAVYLCASSGRQGNQPQHFGDGTRLSIL.

As to this clone: A far bigger clonotype differs at one base, so this is likely a read error. Other nucleotide sequences in the sample specify the same CDR3. This chain connects TRBV4-1 to TRBJ1-2; TRBD1 matches 7 bases. In germline, CDR1 is MGHRA, CDR2 YSYEKL. The CDR3 is 14 amino acids. With V trimmed by 4 bases and J by 2 bases, 4 bases remained unmatched. CDR3 loop: CASSPGQMNYGYTF. The CDR3 DNA is TGCGCCAGCAGCCCGGGACAGATGAACTATGGCTACACCTTC.

This chain links TRBV4-2 with TRBJ2-7; TRBD2 aligns across 11 bases. Germline loops: CDR1 LGHNA, CDR2 YNFKEQ. V was clipped by 0 bases and J by 2 bases; unmatched bases: 9. This CDR3 has 18 residues. The CDR3 nucleotides read TGTGCCAGCAGCCAAGATCCAACTCATAGCGGGAGGGCCTACGAGCAGTACTTC. Its translation is CASSQDPTHSGRAYEQYF.

This chain connects TRBV5-4 to TRBJ2-1, with D hard to call. The germline V gene has CDR1 SGHNT and CDR2 YYREEE (reference sequence). The CDR3 is 16 amino acids. V gave up 0 bases and J gave up 3 bases, with 13 bases separating them. For the CDR3, the DNA is TGTGCCAGCAGCTTGGAGCCCCTGATCTACTACAATGAGCAGTTCTTC. Amino acid sequence: CASSLEPLIYYNEQFF.

The chain links TRBV10-1 to TRBJ2-5, with a possible D match to TRBD1 (6 bases). CDR3 size: 13 residues. With 5 bases removed from V and 5 bases from J, the gap between germline ends came to 12 bases. Per the germline V gene, CDR1 is WNHNN and CDR2 is SYGVQD (reference sequence). In DNA form, the CDR3 reads TGCGCCAGCAGTACGACAGGTGTGGAGACCCAGTACTTC. Its translation: CASSTTGVETQYF.

In the case of this clone: A far bigger clonotype differs at one base, so this is likely a read error. The identical CDR3 is also encoded by other nucleotide sequences in the sample. The V gene is TRBV6-5, the J gene TRBJ1-5; a weak D match, TRBD1 (6 bases). This CDR3 has 13 amino acids. Germline-derived CDR1 and CDR2 are MNHEY and SVGAGI. The CDR3 here is CASSWGANQPQHF. DNA for the CDR3: TGTGCCAGCAGTTGGGGGGCTAATCAGCCCCAGCATTTC.

The chain links TRBV7-9 to TRBJ1-2, with D possibly TRBD1 on 6 matching bases. Germline CDR1 is SEHNR and CDR2 is FQNEAQ (reference sequence). V dropped 5 bases and J dropped 4 bases, with 14 bases sitting between them. This CDR3 contains 14 residues. The CDR3 is CASSPHGGGYGYTF. The CDR3 DNA is TGTGCCAGCAGCCCGCATGGAGGGGGCTATGGCTACACCTTC.

The chain carries TRBV27 and TRBJ1-4; D not certain. CDR3 size: 15 residues. V shed 3 bases and J shed 8 bases, with 16 bases lying between them. CDR1 and CDR2 (germline): MNHEY, SMNVEV (reference sequence). In DNA, the CDR3 is TGTGCCAGCAGTTTCATGACCGCCGGAGGGGAAAAACTGTTTTTT. Encoded protein: CASSFMTAGGEKLFF.

The V gene is TRBV30, the J gene TRBJ2-5; 9 bases fit TRBD1. J gave up 5 bases and V 2 bases, and 12 bases lay outside the gene matches. This CDR3 has 16 amino acids. Germline assignment: CDR1 GTSNPN and CDR2 SVGIG (reference sequence). DNA for the CDR3: TGTGCCTGGAGTTACCCCGGGACAGGGCTAGGCGAGACCCAGTACTTC. It translates to CAWSYPGTGLGETQYF.